Below are 5 T cell receptor beta chains sequenced from a single sample in a study of cytomegalovirus exposure and HLA in healthy donors. A multiplex PCR was run with 60 Vbeta primers and 13 Jbeta primers. Some clones are missing from TCRdb's copy, which holds only in-frame ones; the method was immunoSEQ multiplex PCR. This table holds about 44,000 clones, about 90% found once. Material: PBMCs. These receptors were collected from a woman in her forties in good health and CMV-seropositive.

V is TRBV10-2 and J is TRBJ2-5, with 8 nucleotides matching TRBD2. Germline CDR1 WSHSY, CDR2 SAAADI. With 0 bases clipped from V and 4 bases from J, the junction kept 7 bases outside the gene matches. CDR3 length: 16 amino acids. This CDR3 reads CASSESGRGGLETQYF. The CDR3 bases are TGCGCCAGCAGTGAGTCAGGTCGGGGGGGCTTAGAGACCCAGTACTTC.

The gene calls are TRBV6-6 and TRBJ2-7, with a tentative D call TRBD1 (5 bases). CDR3 size: 12 residues. The V end was cut by 6 bases, the J end by 4 bases, with 10 bases between. Germline CDR1 is MNHNY and CDR2 is SVGAGI (reference sequence). CDR3 residues: CASSPGPYEQYF. As DNA, the CDR3 is TGTGCCAGCAGCCCAGGGCCATACGAGCAGTACTTC.

J is TRBJ2-3 and V is TRBV9; no clear D gene. Germline-derived CDR1 and CDR2 are SGDLS and YYNGEE. Trimming cost V 4 bases and J 0 bases, with 21 bases left between them. This CDR3 has 18 residues. This chain's CDR3 is CASSHDSTSRTSTDTQYF. CDR3 DNA: TGTGCCAGCAGCCATGACTCCACCTCCCGAACTAGCACAGATACGCAGTATTTT.

This clone was seen a handful of times. V and J are TRBV15 and TRBJ2-4; no reliable D call. This CDR3 contains 16 residues. From germline, CDR1 is LNHNV and CDR2 YYDKDF (reference sequence). V was trimmed by 1 base and J by 0 bases, leaving 10 bases between them. In nucleotides, the CDR3 is TGTGCCACCAGCAGAGGGGCAAATCTAGCCAAAAACATTCAGTACTTC. It specifies CATSRGANLAKNIQYF.

Points on this clone: Relative to the germline gene, one junction end is altered; a read error may explain this. In nucleotides, the CDR3 is TGTACCAGCAGCGGACTAGCGGGAAACACAGATACGCAGTATTTT. Translating gives CTSSGLAGNTDTQYF. This chain connects TRBV28 to TRBJ2-3; 12 bases are shared with TRBD2. The germline V gene encodes CDR1 MDHEN and CDR2 SYDVKM. CDR3 length equals 15 residues.